The clone carrying this TCR beta chain was recorded only once. Its antigen is undetermined. This sample was included in a study of cytomegalovirus exposure and HLA in healthy donors. The study, taken as a whole, reports: Later analysis identified a missense DCLRE1C variant that was linked to TCR beta V- and J-gene trimming. Later analysis revealed greater clonal expansion in HLA-associated TCR beta chains than in equally common others.

Between the trimmed V and J ends, which lost 4 bases and 11 bases, there was a span of 14 bases. This CDR3 is 12 amino acids long. Looked up from germline, CDR1 is SGHTA and CDR2 is FQGNSA. Primers: 60 Vbeta forward and 13 Jbeta reverse. Clones were read by immunoSEQ multiplex PCR, and TCRdb kept only the in-frame ones, dropping some. The repertoire has 130,000 to 150,000 clones, 79% of them found once; the top ten carry less than 8%. The genes are TRBV7-2 and TRBJ2-5, with D tentatively TRBD2 (6 bases). The receptor was isolated from a woman aged 40-49 years in good health and CMV-seropositive. Input material: PBMCs. CDR3 nucleotides: TGTGCCAGCAGCTACCCCGGGGGAGAGCAGTACTTC. Translation gives CASSYPGGEQYF.